The entry that follows covers one T cell receptor beta chain sequence. This clonotype has only a few counts. This clone's antigen is unknown. It has no much larger one-base neighbor in the sample; base qualities were not kept. Preparation of the library involved PCR. Instrument on record: Illumina HiSeq 2500. To normalize quantification of the TCRbeta repertoire, the TCR libraries were built with molecular barcoding that relied on unique molecular identifiers. TCRdb itself trimmed the public reads at Q25 with fastp, ran MiXCR and retained productive beta chains. Each record represents a unique CDR3 protein, reported with the most common genes and DNA among its rows. For this sample the table gives about 640,000 distinct CDR3 sequences, of which 10% to 15% were detected only once. In total, the top ten clones hold 2% to 2.5% of the sample. The data were taken from a study of T-cell reconstitution after alpha-beta-depleted transplantation in children (dated by TCRdb to about 2016). A note on the overall study: Using TCR repertoire profiling, the study quantitatively followed how T-cell immune reconstitution unfolded in children after TCRalphabeta/CD19-depleted allogeneic hematopoietic cell transplantation. Here is what the overall study found, with its caveats: About two months after transplant, the apparently early recovery of alphabetaT-cell counts reportedly depended on just several hundred clones that had expanded rapidly and came from non-depleted graft cells. In some patients, the high TCRbeta diversity seen at day 60 was put down to recipient T cells and intrathymic progenitors that had survived conditioning. Hyperexpanded clone frequencies declined over subsequent months; after one year, T-cell counts and TCRbeta diversity were mostly attributed to newly produced T cells.

From the germline V gene (reference sequence), CDR1 is SEHNR and CDR2 is FQNEAQ. The CDR3 starts with the cysteine, ends with the phenylalanine, and has 14 residues. Kept here is only the CDR3 DNA, which spans 42 bases and is read in frame from base 1. V is trimmed back by 2 bases and J by 7 bases, and the junction contains 2 bases that no gene match accounts for. Explained via the paper, the treatment or condition label denotes: allogeneic hematopoietic cell transplantation with graft depleted of TCRalphabeta T cells and CD19 B cells. TCRalphabeta/CD19-depleted allogeneic hematopoietic cell grafts were given to the transplant recipients, all of whom were children.

Sample: PBMCs, mostly from graft donor cells, taken 360 days after TCRalphabeta/CD19-depleted stem cell transplant. The chain is encoded by TRBV7-9 joined to TRBJ2-1, with 10 bases matching TRBD1. The TCR sequence derives from a male patient aged 5 to 17 who had a stem cell transplant for acute myeloid leukemia, so the T cells may come from the graft donor. The CDR3 sequence is CASSLTGQGNEQFF. The DNA is TGTGCCAGCAGCTTAACGGGACAGGGGAATGAGCAGTTCTTC.